This TCR beta chain was retrieved from a study of OX40 agonist ivuxolimab in advanced cancers. The study, taken as a whole, reports: Clonal expansion was seen in CD4+ and CD8+ blood T cells by week 6 at 0.1 to 3.0 mg/kg.

A remark on this clone: No antigen is known for it.

TCRdb's copy holds only in-frame clones and misses some; the assay was immunoSEQ multiplex PCR. The repertoire holds about 16,000 clones, roughly 79% seen once, with roughly 12% in the top ten. Between the trimmed V and J ends, which lost 2 bases and 4 bases, there was a span of 15 bases. CDR3 size: 16 residues. Germline V gene lookup returns CDR1 SNHLY and CDR2 FYNNEI. This chain uses TRBV2 with TRBJ1-3, with D hard to call. The receptor comes from an adult with an advanced solid tumor such as melanoma, head and neck, liver or kidney cancer. Here the sequenced sample was CD4+ or CD8+ T cells sorted from blood, taken in a trial of the OX40 agonist ivuxolimab. CDR3 DNA sequence: TGTGCCAGCAGTGAAACCCACGTCGGTAGAGGAAACACCATATATTTT. Translated, it gives CASSETHVGRGNTIYF.